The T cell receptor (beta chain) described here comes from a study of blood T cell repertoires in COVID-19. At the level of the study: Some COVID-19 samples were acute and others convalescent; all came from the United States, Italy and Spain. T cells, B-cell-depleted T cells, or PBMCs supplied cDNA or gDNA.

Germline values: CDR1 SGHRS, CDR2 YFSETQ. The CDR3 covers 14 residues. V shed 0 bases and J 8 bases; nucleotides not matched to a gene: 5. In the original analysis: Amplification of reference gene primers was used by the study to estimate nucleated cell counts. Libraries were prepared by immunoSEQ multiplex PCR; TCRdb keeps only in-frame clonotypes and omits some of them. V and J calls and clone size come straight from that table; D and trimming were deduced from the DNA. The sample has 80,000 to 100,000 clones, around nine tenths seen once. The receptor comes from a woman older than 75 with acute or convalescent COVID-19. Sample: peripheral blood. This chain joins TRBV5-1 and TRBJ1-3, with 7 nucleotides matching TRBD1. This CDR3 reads CASSLGDSMDTIYF. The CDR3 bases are TGCGCCAGCAGCTTGGGGGACAGTATGGACACCATATATTTT.